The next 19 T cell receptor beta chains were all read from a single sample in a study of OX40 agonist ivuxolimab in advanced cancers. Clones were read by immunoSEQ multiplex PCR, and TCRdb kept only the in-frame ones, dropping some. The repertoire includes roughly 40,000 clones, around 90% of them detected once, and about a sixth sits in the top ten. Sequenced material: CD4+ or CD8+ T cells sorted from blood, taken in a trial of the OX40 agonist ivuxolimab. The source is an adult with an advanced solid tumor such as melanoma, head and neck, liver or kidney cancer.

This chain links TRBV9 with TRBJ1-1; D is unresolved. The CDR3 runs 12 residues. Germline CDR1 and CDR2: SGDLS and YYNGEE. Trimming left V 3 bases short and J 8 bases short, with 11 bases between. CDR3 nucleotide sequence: TGTGCCAGCAGCGCGGCCCGTCCGGAAGCTTTCTTT. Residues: CASSAARPEAFF.

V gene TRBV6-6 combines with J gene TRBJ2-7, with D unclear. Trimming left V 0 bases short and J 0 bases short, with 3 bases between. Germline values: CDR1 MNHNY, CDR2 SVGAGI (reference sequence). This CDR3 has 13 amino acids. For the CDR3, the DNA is TGTGCCAGCAGTTACTCGACCTCCTACGAGCAGTACTTC. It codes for CASSYSTSYEQYF.

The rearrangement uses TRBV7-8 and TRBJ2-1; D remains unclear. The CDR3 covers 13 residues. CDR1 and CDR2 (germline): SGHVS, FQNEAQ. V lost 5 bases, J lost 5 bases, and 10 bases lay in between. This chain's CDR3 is CASSTQQDNEQFF. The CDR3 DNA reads TGTGCCAGCAGCACCCAACAAGACAATGAGCAGTTCTTC.

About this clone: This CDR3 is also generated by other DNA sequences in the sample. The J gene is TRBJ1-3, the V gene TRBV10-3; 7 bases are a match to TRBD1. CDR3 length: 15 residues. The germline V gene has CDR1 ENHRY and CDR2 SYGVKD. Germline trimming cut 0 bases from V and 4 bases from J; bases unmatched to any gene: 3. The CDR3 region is CAISESKGAGNTIYF. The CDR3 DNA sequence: TGTGCCATCAGTGAGTCGAAGGGGGCCGGAAACACCATATATTTT.

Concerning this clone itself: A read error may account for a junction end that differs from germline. CDR3 in DNA: TGTGCCAGCAGCTTAGGAATGAGCGCGGCCTCCTACGAGCGGTACTTC. Its protein product is CASSLGMSAASYERYF. The gene calls are TRBV11-2 and TRBJ2-7; D unclear. Germline assignment: CDR1 SGHAT and CDR2 FQNNGV. This CDR3 has 16 residues.

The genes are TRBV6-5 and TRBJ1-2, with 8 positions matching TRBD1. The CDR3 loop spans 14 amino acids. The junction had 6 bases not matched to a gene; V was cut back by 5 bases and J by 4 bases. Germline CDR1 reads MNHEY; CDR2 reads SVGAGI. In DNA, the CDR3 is TGTGCCAGCAGTGGGGACAGGCCTGGCTATGGCTACACCTTC. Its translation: CASSGDRPGYGYTF.

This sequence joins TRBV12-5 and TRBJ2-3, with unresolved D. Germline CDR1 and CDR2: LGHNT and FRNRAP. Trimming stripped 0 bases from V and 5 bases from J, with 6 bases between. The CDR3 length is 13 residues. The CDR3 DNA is TGTGCTAGTGGTTTGGTAGTTGGAGATACGCAGTATTTT. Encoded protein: CASGLVVGDTQYF.

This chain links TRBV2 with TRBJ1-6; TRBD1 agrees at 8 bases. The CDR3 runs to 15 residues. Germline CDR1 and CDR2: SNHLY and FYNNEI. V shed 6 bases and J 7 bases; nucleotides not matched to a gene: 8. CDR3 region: CASSGPTGGNSPLHF. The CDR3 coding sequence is TGTGCCAGCAGCGGCCCCACAGGGGGAAATTCACCCCTCCACTTT. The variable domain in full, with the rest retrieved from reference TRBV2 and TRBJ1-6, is EPEVTQTPSHQVTQMGQEVILRCVPISNHLYFYWYRQILGQKVEFLVSFYNNEISEKSEIFDDQFSVERPDGSNFTLKIRSTKLEDSAMYFCASSGPTGGNSPLHFGNGTRLTVT.

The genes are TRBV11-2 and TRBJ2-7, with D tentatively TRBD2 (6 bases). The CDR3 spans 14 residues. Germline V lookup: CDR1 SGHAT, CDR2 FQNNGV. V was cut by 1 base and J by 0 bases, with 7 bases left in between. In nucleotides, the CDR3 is TGTGCCAGCAGCTTAGGGGGAGGCTCCTACGAGCAGTACTTC. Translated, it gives CASSLGGGSYEQYF.

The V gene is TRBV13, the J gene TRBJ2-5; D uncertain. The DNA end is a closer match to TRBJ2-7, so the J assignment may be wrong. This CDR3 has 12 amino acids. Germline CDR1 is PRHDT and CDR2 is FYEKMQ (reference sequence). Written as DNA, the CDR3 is TGTGCCAGCAGCCAGAGCTCCTACGAGCAGTACTTC. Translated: CASSQSSYEQYF.

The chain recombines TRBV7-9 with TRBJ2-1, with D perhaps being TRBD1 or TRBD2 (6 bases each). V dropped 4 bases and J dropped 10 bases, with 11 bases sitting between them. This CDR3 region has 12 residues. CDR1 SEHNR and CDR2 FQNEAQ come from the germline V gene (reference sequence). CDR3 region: CASSWGRGEQFF. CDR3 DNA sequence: TGTGCCAGCAGCTGGGGGCGGGGAGAGCAGTTCTTC.

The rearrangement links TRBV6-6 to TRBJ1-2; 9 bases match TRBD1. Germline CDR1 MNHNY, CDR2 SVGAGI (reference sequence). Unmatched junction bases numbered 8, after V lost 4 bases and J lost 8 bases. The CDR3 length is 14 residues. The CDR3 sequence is CASSSPGQGYGYTF. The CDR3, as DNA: TGTGCCAGCAGTTCACCGGGACAGGGTTACGGCTACACCTTC.

CDR3 in amino acids: CARAGVGSYEQYF. DNA of the CDR3: TGTGCGAGGGCGGGGGTCGGCTCCTACGAGCAGTACTTC. The V gene is TRBV2, the J gene TRBJ2-7, with 7 positions matching TRBD2. The CDR3 loop spans 13 amino acids. Looked up from germline, CDR1 is SNHLY and CDR2 is FYNNEI.

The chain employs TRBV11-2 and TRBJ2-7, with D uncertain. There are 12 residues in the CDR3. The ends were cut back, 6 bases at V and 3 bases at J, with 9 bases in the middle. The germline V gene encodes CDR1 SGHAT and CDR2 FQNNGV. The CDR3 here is CASSQGLYEQYF. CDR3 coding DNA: TGTGCCAGCAGTCAAGGGCTCTACGAGCAGTACTTC.

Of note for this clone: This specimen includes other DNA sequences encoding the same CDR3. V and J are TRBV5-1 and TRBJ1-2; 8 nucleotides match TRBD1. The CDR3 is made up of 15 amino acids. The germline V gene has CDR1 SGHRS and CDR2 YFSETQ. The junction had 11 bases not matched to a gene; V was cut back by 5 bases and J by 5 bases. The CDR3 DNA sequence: TGCGCCAGCAGTGGGACGGACAGGGTGGTTTATGGCTACACCTTC. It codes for CASSGTDRVVYGYTF.

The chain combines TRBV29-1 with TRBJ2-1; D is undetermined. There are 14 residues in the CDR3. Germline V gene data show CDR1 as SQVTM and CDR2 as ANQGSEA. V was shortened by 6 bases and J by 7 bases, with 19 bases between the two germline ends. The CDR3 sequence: CSVGRLGRGNEQFF. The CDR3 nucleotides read TGCAGCGTAGGTAGGCTAGGTCGTGGAAATGAGCAGTTCTTC.

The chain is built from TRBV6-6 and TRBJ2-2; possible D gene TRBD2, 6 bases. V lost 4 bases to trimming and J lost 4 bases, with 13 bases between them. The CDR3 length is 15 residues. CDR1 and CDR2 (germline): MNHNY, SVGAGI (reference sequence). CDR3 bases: TGTGCCAGCAGTTCCTCCGGGGGAACCACCGGGGAGCTGTTTTTT. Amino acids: CASSSSGGTTGELFF.

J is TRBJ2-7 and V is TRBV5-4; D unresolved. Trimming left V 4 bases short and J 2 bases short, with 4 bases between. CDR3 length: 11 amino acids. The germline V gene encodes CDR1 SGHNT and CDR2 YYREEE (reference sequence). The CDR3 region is CASSGAYEQYF. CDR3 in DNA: TGTGCCAGCAGCGGCGCCTACGAGCAGTACTTC.

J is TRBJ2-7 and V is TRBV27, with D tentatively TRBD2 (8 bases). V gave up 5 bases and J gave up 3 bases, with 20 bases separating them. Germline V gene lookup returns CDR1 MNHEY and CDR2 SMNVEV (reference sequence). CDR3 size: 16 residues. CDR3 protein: CASSLMGLGTVYEQYF. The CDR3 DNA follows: TGTGCCAGCAGTCTGATGGGACTAGGGACAGTCTACGAGCAGTACTTC.